This TCR beta chain was found in a study of T cell repertoires in cytomegalovirus infection. Findings of the study overall: CMV-specific HLA-C-restricted TCR beta clonotypes dominated the ex vivo response.

In TCRdb, the reads were re-called with MiXCR into one record per CDR3 protein. The table includes about 63,000 distinct CDR3 sequences, 20% to 25% detected once. In the case of this clonotype: The antigen remains unidentified.

V dropped 2 bases and J dropped 9 bases, with 15 bases sitting between them. In germline, CDR1 is SGHRS, CDR2 YFSETQ. CDR3 length equals 14 residues. Sequenced material: CD8+ T cells from cultured PBMCs, taken from culture after CMV antigen stimulation. The receptor comes from a human donor in good health (CMV status not recorded). Some clones in this sample may be carry-over from other donors' samples. The rearrangement links TRBV5-1 to TRBJ2-1, with D possibly matching TRBD1 (5 bases). CDR3 coding DNA: TGCGCCAGCAGCTTAATGGAAGGGGTAGGTGAGCAGTTCTTC. It encodes CASSLMEGVGEQFF.